These 31 T cell receptor delta chains were all obtained from the same sample, sequenced in a study of gamma-delta T cells after stem cell transplantation. TCRdb made new clone calls on the RT-PCR reads using CATT. The sample yields approximately 1,500 delta-chain clones, around 43% seen once. What was sequenced was gamma-delta T cells. These receptor sequences come from a human donor. It is not recorded whose cells these are; they may come from a transplant donor.

This clone has just a few counts. The chain links TRDV2 to TRDJ3; D is ambiguous. The V and J ends lost 0 bases and 0 bases respectively, with 11 bases between them. This CDR3 spans 18 amino acids. Germline CDR1 GEAIGNYY, CDR2 EKD. CDR3 in amino acids: CACDTADKSSWDTRQMFF. The DNA of the CDR3 is TGTGCCTGTGACACCGCGGACAAAAGCTCCTGGGACACCCGACAGATGTTTTTC.

Of note for this clone: It is likely a read error: a sequence one base away is far more abundant. The J gene is TRDJ1, the V gene TRDV3, with D possibly being TRDD3 (9 bases). The CDR3 covers 21 residues. V dropped 4 bases and J dropped 0 bases, with 36 bases sitting between them. CDR1 and CDR2 from the germline V gene are TVYSNPD and GDNSRS (reference sequence). The CDR3 DNA reads TGTGCCTCTGTCTACCTTCCTAAACAGGACTGGGGGACCGTGTACACCGATAAACTCATCTTT. As protein: CASVYLPKQDWGTVYTDKLIF.

The chain carries TRDV2 and TRDJ1, with D possibly being TRDD3 (6 bases). V lost 7 bases, J lost 0 bases, and 14 bases lay in between. The CDR3 extends over 14 amino acids. Looked up from germline, CDR1 is GEAIGNYY and CDR2 is EKD. In nucleotides, the CDR3 is TGTGCCTGCCAAGCCCTGGGGTACACCGATAAACTCATCTTT. Translated: CACQALGYTDKLIF.

This clone has only a few counts. V is TRDV2 and J is TRDJ1, with 11 bases lining up with TRDD3. Germline lookup yields CDR1 GEAIGNYY and CDR2 EKD. V shed 3 bases, J shed 1 base, and the junction held 9 bases outside the gene matches. The length of the CDR3 is 17 residues. Here the CDR3 DNA reads TGTGCCTGTGACCTACTGGGGGATATGGAAGGCACCGATAAACTCATCTTT. Amino acids: CACDLLGDMEGTDKLIF.

V usage is TRDV2 and J usage is TRDJ1; TRDD3 aligns across 9 bases. CDR3 size: 16 residues. Germline-derived CDR1 and CDR2 are GEAIGNYY and EKD. J gave up 3 bases and V 4 bases, and 11 bases lay outside the gene matches. CDR3 amino acids: CACELLGDTGPDKLIF. Written as DNA, the CDR3 is TGTGCCTGTGAATTACTGGGGGACACGGGGCCCGATAAACTCATCTTT.

With regard to this clone: One base separates it from a far larger clone, so it is likely a read error. The chain employs TRDV2 and TRDJ1; 10 bases fit TRDD3. J was trimmed by 2 bases and V by 0 bases; bases with no gene match: 14. The CDR3 contains 19 residues. Germline CDR1 and CDR2: GEAIGNYY and EKD. Here the CDR3 DNA reads TGTGCCTGTGACACCATAGGGCCACTGGGGGATTCGAGAACCGATAAACTCATCTTT. Translated, it gives CACDTIGPLGDSRTDKLIF.

The chain carries TRDV2 and TRDJ1; 8 nucleotides agree with TRDD3. Germline trimming cut 0 bases from V and 0 bases from J; bases unmatched to any gene: 8. Germline loops: CDR1 GEAIGNYY, CDR2 EKD. The CDR3 runs to 17 residues. The CDR3 protein is CACDTVGGWSYTDKLIF. Written as DNA, the CDR3 is TGTGCCTGTGACACCGTTGGGGGATGGTCGTACACCGATAAACTCATCTTT.

The rearrangement joins TRDV2 to TRDJ3; 9 nucleotides align to TRDD3. The V gene's germline CDR1 is GEAIGNYY and CDR2 EKD. The CDR3 sequence is 20 residues long. With 0 bases clipped from V and 0 bases from J, the junction kept 8 bases outside the gene matches. The chain's CDR3 is CACDTATGGSISWDTRQMFF. CDR3 in DNA: TGTGCCTGTGACACCGCTACTGGGGGAAGCATCTCCTGGGACACCCGACAGATGTTTTTC.

In the case of this clone: A far larger clone differs by one base, so this is likely a read error. Other DNA sequences in the sample encode the same CDR3. V is TRDV2 and J is TRDJ3, with 8 positions matching TRDD3. This CDR3 is built from 25 residues. Trimming took 0 bases from V and 1 from J; bases not matched to a gene: 25. Per germline, CDR1 GEAIGNYY and CDR2 EKD. The CDR3 DNA follows: TGTGCCTGTGACACCGTGAGTGGCTGGGGGACCCCGCTTCGTTTATCGTCCTGGGACACCCGACAGATGTTTTTC. It yields the protein CACDTVSGWGTPLRLSSWDTRQMFF.

V and J are TRDV2 and TRDJ2, with 10 bases that match TRDD3. The CDR3 length is 16 residues. The germline V gene encodes CDR1 GEAIGNYY and CDR2 EKD. With 1 base clipped from V and 2 bases from J, the junction kept 3 bases outside the gene matches. Written as DNA, the CDR3 is TGTGCCTGTGACACGGTGGGGGATACCTTGACAGCACAACTCTTCTTT. This encodes CACDTVGDTLTAQLFF.

This clone was detected only a few times. CDR3 sequence: CACDTLSLSDKLIF. The CDR3 DNA is TGTGCCTGTGACACTCTTTCCCTCTCCGATAAACTCATCTTT. V usage is TRDV2 and J usage is TRDJ1, with D unclear. CDR1 is GEAIGNYY and CDR2 is EKD in the germline V gene. Trimming shortened V by 1 base and J by 3 bases, and 11 bases separated the two germline ends. This CDR3 has 14 amino acids.

This clone was recorded once. A much larger clone sits a single nucleotide away, making a read error possible. The chain joins TRDV2 to TRDJ1; 9 bases align to TRDD3. The V and J ends lost 3 bases and 6 bases, in that order; junction bases with no gene match: 13. The length of the CDR3 is 16 residues. Germline V gene lookup returns CDR1 GEAIGNYY and CDR2 EKD. CDR3 in DNA: TGTGCCTGTGACTCCGTACTGGGGGACCCTCTCCATAAACTCATCTTT. Residues: CACDSVLGDPLHKLIF.

The table lists this clone with a few counts. The chain recombines TRDV2 with TRDJ3; TRDD3 aligns across 13 bases. J was trimmed by 0 bases and V by 1 base; bases with no gene match: 14. CDR3 size: 23 residues. Germline loops: CDR1 GEAIGNYY, CDR2 EKD. CDR3 sequence reads: CACDTAATGGYGLSSWDTRQMFF. In DNA form, the CDR3 reads TGTGCCTGTGACACGGCGGCTACTGGGGGATACGGCCTTAGCTCCTGGGACACCCGACAGATGTTTTTC.

This clone appeared a few times. V gene TRDV2 combines with J gene TRDJ1; 12 nucleotides line up with TRDD3. Per the germline V gene, CDR1 is GEAIGNYY and CDR2 is EKD. V was clipped by 1 base and J by 3 bases; unmatched bases: 14. This CDR3 has 19 residues. The chain's CDR3 is CACDTLLLGDTNVSDKLIF. CDR3 coding DNA: TGTGCCTGTGACACGCTCTTACTGGGGGATACTAATGTTTCCGATAAACTCATCTTT.

This clone appeared a few times. V gene TRDV2 combines with J gene TRDJ3; 8 bases are a match to TRDD3. Losses at the gene ends were 3 bases for V and 0 bases for J; bases not matched to a gene: 12. The V gene's germline CDR1 is GEAIGNYY and CDR2 EKD. This CDR3 spans 20 amino acids. The CDR3 loop reads CACDAAGDTESSWDTRQMFF. Here the CDR3 DNA reads TGTGCCTGTGACGCAGCAGGGGATACCGAAAGCTCCTGGGACACCCGACAGATGTTTTTC.

The sample holds a few counts of this clone. V usage is TRDV2 and J usage is TRDJ1; no clear D. Trimming removed 0 bases from V and 5 bases from J, with 12 bases in between. Germline V CDR1 and CDR2: GEAIGNYY, EKD. The CDR3 spans 14 residues. The CDR3 region has the DNA TGTGCCTGTGACACCCTCCCGGGAGGGGATAAACTCATCTTT. It is translated as CACDTLPGGDKLIF.

This clone appeared a few times. CDR3 residues: CALGEYSASGGIDKLIF. Written as DNA, the CDR3 is TGTGCTCTTGGGGAATATTCCGCGTCCGGGGGAATCGATAAACTCATCTTT. The rearrangement joins TRDV1 to TRDJ1, with D perhaps TRDD3 (6 bases). This CDR3 region has 17 residues. The germline V and J ends were trimmed by 2 bases and 4 bases, with 20 bases remaining between them. Germline-derived CDR1 and CDR2 are TSWWSYY and QGS.

This clone is medium-sized in the sample. Other nucleotide sequences from this sample produce the same CDR3. This chain uses TRDV2 with TRDJ1, with 8 bases aligning to TRDD3. Germline V gene sequence: CDR1 GEAIGNYY, CDR2 EKD. The CDR3 totals 19 residues. Unmatched junction bases numbered 14, after V lost 0 bases and J lost 0 bases. In nucleotides, the CDR3 is TGTGCCTGTGACACCGTACTGGGGGTCCCCGCCTTGTACACCGATAAACTCATCTTT. As protein: CACDTVLGVPALYTDKLIF.

V gene TRDV2 combines with J gene TRDJ3; a possible D gene is TRDD3 (5 bases). This CDR3 is 19 amino acids long. From germline, CDR1 is GEAIGNYY and CDR2 EKD. The ends were cut back, 0 bases at V and 0 bases at J, with 14 bases in the middle. CDR3 in amino acids: CACDTFTGSSSWDTRQMFF. For the CDR3, the DNA is TGTGCCTGTGACACCTTTACTGGCTCCAGCTCCTGGGACACCCGACAGATGTTTTTC.

The table lists this clone with a few counts. V usage is TRDV1 and J usage is TRDJ1, with a possible D match to TRDD2 (8 bases). Trimming took 3 bases from V and 0 from J, leaving 29 bases between them. Germline CDR1 TSWWSYY, CDR2 QGS. The CDR3 runs 21 residues. CDR3 bases: TGTGCTCTTGGGGACAGACTTCCTACGGTTCTGGGGGGCCCGTACACCGATAAACTCATCTTT. Protein sequence: CALGDRLPTVLGGPYTDKLIF.

As concerns this clone: A far larger clone is only one base removed, so a read error is likely. V and J are TRDV1 and TRDJ1, with D uncertain. This CDR3 contains 22 residues. Trimming removed 7 bases from V and 0 bases from J, with 36 bases in between. CDR1 TSWWSYY and CDR2 QGS come from the germline V gene. CDR3 nucleotide sequence: TGTGCTCTTGTGGACTTACGGCTGGTTTGGTTTGACACTCCCGACTACACCGATAAACTCATCTTT. It is translated as CALVDLRLVWFDTPDYTDKLIF.

The chain recombines TRDV2 with TRDJ1; 12 bases line up with TRDD3. Germline V gene sequence: CDR1 GEAIGNYY, CDR2 EKD. J gave up 3 bases and V 3 bases, and 7 bases lay outside the gene matches. This CDR3 contains 16 residues. The CDR3 DNA sequence: TGTGCCTGTGACTCCTTACTGGGGGATACACCCGATAAACTCATCTTT. Translation: CACDSLLGDTPDKLIF.

V is TRDV2 and J is TRDJ3; D is possibly TRDD3 (5 bases). Trimming removed 0 bases at V and 5 bases at J, with 13 bases between. CDR3 length equals 17 residues. Germline CDR1 and CDR2: GEAIGNYY and EKD. The CDR3 reads CACDTALENRDTRQMFF. CDR3 bases: TGTGCCTGTGACACCGCACTGGAGAACAGGGACACCCGACAGATGTTTTTC.

This clone was seen a few times. One junction end does not reproduce the germline sequence, and a read error may be involved. The chain is built from TRDV2 and TRDJ1; either TRDD2 or TRDD3 may fit D (8 bases each). The germline V gene encodes CDR1 GEAIGNYY and CDR2 EKD. The CDR3 has 20 amino acids. CDR3 nucleotides: TGTGCCTGTGACACCCTTCCTACGGTACTGGGGGCTTCTAACACCGATACACTCATCTTT. Protein product: CACDTLPTVLGASNTDTLIF.

Remarks on this clone: Compared with germline, one end of the junction differs, possibly owing to a read error. CDR3 sequence: CACGTATGGYPNSSWDTRQMFF. CDR3 DNA: TGTGCCTGTGGCACCGCTACTGGGGGATACCCTAACAGCTCCTGGGACACCCGACAGATGTTTTTC. This rearrangement joins TRDV2 to TRDJ3, with 12 bases fitting TRDD3. The CDR3 has 22 amino acids. Germline V CDR1 and CDR2: GEAIGNYY, EKD.

CDR3 in amino acids: CALGEHGPCTGGCGRLIF. The CDR3 bases are TGTGCTCTTGGGGAACACGGCCCCTGTACTGGGGGATGTGGGCGCCTCATCTTT. The chain uses TRDV1 and TRDJ1, with 10 bases lining up with TRDD3. The CDR3 is 18 residues long. The J segment lost 11 bases and the V segment lost 1 base, leaving 19 bases of the junction unmatched. The germline gives CDR1 TSWWSYY, CDR2 QGS.

This clone is deemed large. This CDR3 is also generated by other DNA sequences in the sample. The V and J genes are TRDV2 and TRDJ1; 8 bases are a match to TRDD3. V gave up 3 bases and J gave up 0 bases; unmatched junction bases: 11. This CDR3 spans 17 amino acids. Germline CDR1 and CDR2: GEAIGNYY and EKD. DNA for the CDR3: TGTGCCTGTGACCCTTTGCTGGGGGAGGCGTACACCGATAAACTCATCTTT. The encoded protein is CACDPLLGEAYTDKLIF.

A note on this clone: A far more abundant clone sits one base away, making this likely a read error. V is TRDV2 and J is TRDJ1; 13 bases map to TRDD3. The CDR3 runs to 19 residues. Germline V gene data show CDR1 as GEAIGNYY and CDR2 as EKD. The chain's CDR3 is CARDTIGPLGDTRTDKLIF. The CDR3 bases are TGTGCCCGTGACACCATAGGGCCACTGGGGGATACGAGAACCGATAAACTCATCTTT.

As concerns this clone: With a much larger clone just one base away, this may be a read error. The J gene is TRDJ1, the V gene TRDV2, with TRDD3 identical over 9 bases. Germline V lookup: CDR1 GEAIGNYY, CDR2 EKD. The CDR3 extends over 16 amino acids. CDR3 DNA sequence: TGTGCCTGTGACTACGTACTGGGGGACCCTCTCCATAAATTCATCTTT. Encoded protein: CACDYVLGDPLHKFIF.

About this clone: A single base separates this from a much larger clone, so it may be a read error. In the same sample, other DNA sequences code for this CDR3. The V call is TRDV2, the J call TRDJ2; TRDD3 aligns across 8 bases. The germline V gene has CDR1 GEAIGNYY and CDR2 EKD. CDR3 size: 16 residues. This chain's CDR3 is CACDPAGGLTTAQLFF. The CDR3 DNA reads as TGTGCCTGTGACCCGGCTGGGGGACTGACGACAGCCCAACTCTTCTTT.

The rearrangement joins TRDV2 to TRDJ3; TRDD3 might be the D (5 bases). CDR1 GEAIGNYY and CDR2 EKD come from the germline V gene. V shed 0 bases and J shed 0 bases, with 11 bases lying between them. The CDR3 extends over 18 amino acids. CDR3 sequence reads: CACDTAGLSSWDTRQMFF. The CDR3 bases are TGTGCCTGTGACACCGCTGGGCTTAGCTCCTGGGACACCCGACAGATGTTTTTC.